The 8 T cell receptor beta chains reported below all come from one sample, sequenced in a study of blood T cell repertoires in COVID-19. Sequencing used immunoSEQ multiplex PCR; TCRdb keeps in-frame clones, though not all of them. The table records some 110,000 clones, approximately 81% of them present only once. Specimen: peripheral blood. The receptors originated from a man older than 75 with acute or convalescent COVID-19.

The V call is TRBV2, the J call TRBJ2-7; the match to TRBD1 covers 10 bases. Unmatched junction bases numbered 7, after V lost 6 bases and J lost 5 bases. The length of the CDR3 is 14 residues. CDR1 and CDR2 (germline): SNHLY, FYNNEI. CDR3 region: CASRVRQGADEQYF. CDR3 in DNA: TGTGCCAGCAGAGTCCGACAGGGGGCGGACGAGCAGTACTTC.

This clone was detected only once. The gene calls are TRBV18 and TRBJ2-1; TRBD2 agrees at 8 bases. Germline V gives CDR1 KGHSH, CDR2 LQKENI. CDR3 size: 15 residues. Germline trimming cut 0 bases from V and 2 bases from J; bases unmatched to any gene: 0. CDR3 amino acids: CASSPPGLAYNEQFF. The DNA of the CDR3 is TGTGCCAGCTCACCACCGGGACTAGCCTACAATGAGCAGTTCTTC.

In this sample, this clone turned up many times. This chain connects TRBV10-1 to TRBJ1-1; 9 positions match TRBD1. The length of the CDR3 is 14 residues. CDR1 WNHNN and CDR2 SYGVQD come from the germline V gene (reference sequence). Trimming removed 5 bases from V and 8 bases from J; junction bases left unmatched: 9. The CDR3 DNA is TGCGCCAGCAGTTTAGGAGGGGACAGGGACGAAGCTTTCTTT. The encoded protein is CASSLGGDRDEAFF.

The rearrangement joins TRBV13 to TRBJ1-6; tentatively, D is TRBD1 (6 bases). The germline V gene encodes CDR1 PRHDT and CDR2 FYEKMQ (reference sequence). V was pared by 6 bases and J by 7 bases, with 13 bases between. The CDR3 is made up of 14 amino acids. CDR3 in amino acids: CASRSARGNSPLHF. CDR3 DNA: TGTGCCAGCAGATCCGCCAGGGGAAATTCACCCCTCCACTTT. The complete variable domain, with remaining parts taken from reference TRBV13 and TRBJ1-6, reads AAGVIQSPRHLIKEKRETATLKCYPIPRHDTVYWYQQGPGQDPQFLISFYEKMQSDKGSIPDRFSAQQFSDYHSELNMSSLELGDSALYFCASRSARGNSPLHFGNGTRLTVT.

The genes are TRBV28 and TRBJ1-5; 8 nucleotides align to TRBD1. Trimming removed 4 bases from V and 7 bases from J; junction bases left unmatched: 9. CDR1 is MDHEN and CDR2 is SYDVKM in the germline V gene. CDR3 length: 15 amino acids. The CDR3 DNA follows: TGTGCCAGCAGTTCCCCTGGACAGGGTGAACAGCCCCAGCATTTT. Protein sequence: CASSSPGQGEQPQHF.

There are many counts of this clone. The rearrangement uses TRBV19 and TRBJ1-4; D may be TRBD1 (6 bases). Between the trimmed V and J ends, which lost 6 bases and 4 bases, there was a span of 12 bases. The CDR3 spans 14 residues. CDR1 is LNHDA, CDR2 SQIVND, per germline (reference sequence). CDR3 sequence (DNA): TGTGCCAGTAGGCGGACAGCTATTAATGAAAAACTGTTTTTT. Translation gives CASRRTAINEKLFF.

V gene TRBV5-5 combines with J gene TRBJ2-3, with D perhaps TRBD2 (7 bases). V was shortened by 4 bases and J by 4 bases, with 28 bases between the two germline ends. The CDR3 runs to 19 residues. Germline assignment: CDR1 SGHKS and CDR2 YYEKEE (reference sequence). The CDR3 DNA sequence: TGTGCCAGCAGCCGTAACCAGGGGAGGGTCTCCTCCCCGGCAGATACGCAGTATTTT. Its protein product is CASSRNQGRVSSPADTQYF. The full variable domain, with the rest looked up from reference TRBV5-5 and TRBJ2-3, is DAGVTQSPTHLIKTRGQQVTLRCSPISGHKSVSWYQQVLGQGPQFIFQYYEKEERGRGNFPDRFSARQFPNYSSELNVNALLLGDSALYLCASSRNQGRVSSPADTQYFGPGTRLTVL.

This chain's CDR3 is CASSFSGTGDQPQHF. As DNA, the CDR3 is TGCGCCAGCAGCTTTTCCGGGACAGGGGATCAGCCCCAGCATTTT. This chain joins TRBV5-1 and TRBJ1-5, with 10 bases fitting TRBD1. With 2 bases clipped from V and 5 bases from J, the junction kept 4 bases outside the gene matches. This CDR3 has 15 residues. Germline V gene lookup returns CDR1 SGHRS and CDR2 YFSETQ.